Sequencing of this T cell receptor beta chain was carried out in a study of PD-1 blockade in classical Hodgkin lymphoma. General observations from the study: Whatever underlies the repertoire differences (possibly disease activity or prior therapy) remains undefined.

Between the trimmed V and J ends, which lost 5 bases and 4 bases, there was a span of 12 bases. Germline-derived CDR1 and CDR2 are SGHAT and FQNNGV. The CDR3 is 14 amino acids. Turning to this clone: Its antigen is as yet unknown.

Time point specified: newly diagnosed, previously untreated cHL patient sample. CD4+ T cells were purified from thawed PBMCs by magnetic negative selection. Profiled with immunoSEQ multiplex PCR; TCRdb holds only in-frame clones, not every one. The repertoire has about 35,000 clones, 85% to 90% of them found once; the top ten carry about 0.22%. This TCR was recovered from a human donor with classical Hodgkin lymphoma. The chain links TRBV11-2 to TRBJ1-3; D not resolved. Sequences were obtained from CD4+ T cells from blood. The CDR3 spells CASSKRPYGNTIYF. In DNA, the CDR3 is TGTGCCAGCAGCAAAAGGCCCTACGGAAACACCATATATTTT.